This T cell receptor beta chain comes out of a study of identical twins. The study, taken as a whole, reports: There is a chance that invariant MAIT and iNKT cells partially muddied zero-insertion analyses. The study drew conclusions from cross-sectional statistical analysis, not from following the same donors.

The trim removed 7 bases at V and 0 bases at J, leaving 7 bases unmatched. This CDR3 has 15 amino acids. Germline CDR1 and CDR2: SNHLY and FYNNEI. On this clonotype: Its antigen is still unknown.

With template switching, a universal primer site was added, and the cDNA carried unique molecular identifiers. Each CDR3 protein gets one entry after TCRdb re-called the 5' RACE reads with MiXCR. Counted here are 500,000 or so distinct CDR3 sequences, roughly an eighth occurring once; the ten biggest clones make up 0.8% to 1%. The sample was also reused in another study, on yellow fever vaccine responses in identical twins.

Input material: CD4+ T cells sorted from blood. The V call is TRBV2, the J call TRBJ2-3, with TRBD1 matching over 7 bases. The source is a woman aged 18-29 years in good health. The CDR3 sequence is CASKRDRLSTDTQYF. CDR3 DNA sequence: TGTGCCAGCAAGAGGGACAGACTTAGCACAGATACGCAGTATTTT.